What follows describes a single TCR beta chain. Its antigen is unknown. Qualities for individual bases were not recorded, and no much larger clone is one base off. CD8 naive samples consisted of CD45RO-negative cells that were positively selected for CCR7, yielding a CD45RA+CCR7+ population without TemRA cells. The donors were healthy, HIV-negative adults with no recently reported acute infections or vaccinations. All donors were Caucasian adults living in Nashville, Tennessee, USA. After blood collection by leukapheresis, PBMCs were isolated using Ficoll-Histopaque density gradient centrifugation and then cryopreserved in the vapor phase of liquid nitrogen. Analytical flow cytometry was used to check the purity and quantity of each magnetically sorted T cell population. Genomic DNA was isolated from each sorted fraction and quantified by UV absorbance on a Nanodrop 2000c. CDR1 and CDR2 are drawn from the germline V gene (reference sequence): PRHDT, FYEKMQ. Deletion took 2 bases off V and 3 bases off J, with a span of 20 bases between the germline ends. From the cysteine up to the phenylalanine, the CDR3 has a length of 19 residues. Here the CDR3 DNA is all that survives: 57 bases in frame from base 1.

The data were obtained in a study of shared clonotypes between healthy human individuals (dated by TCRdb to 2018 to 2020). Regarding the research as a whole: The cohort included a few men and two women between 18 and 49 years of age. For each donor, three plates each were used for CD4 naive and CD4 memory, two plates were used for CD8 naive, and one plate was used for CD8 memory. To estimate repertoire size and how much clonotype sharing occurs between individuals, the study deeply sequenced the blood TCR repertoires of about five healthy adults. To increase sequencing depth and limit assay-specific biases, TCR repertoire library preparation and sequencing were carried out by different laboratories using diverse techniques. Leukapheresis yielded between about 0.85 and 9.5 billion PBMCs per donor. Results and caveats for the whole study, not just this receptor: Naive subsets generally had larger estimated clonotype richness than memory subsets. Sampling was restricted to blood, and TCR repertoires in tissue are likely to differ from TCR repertoires in blood. Pairwise subsampling led to the expectation that sequencing depth would affect the degree of clonotype sharing among donors. When four donors were compared, the shared fraction of clonotypes was 5% to 6.5% for naive CD4, more than 3% for naive CD8, about 2.4% for memory CD4, and 0.35% to 0.4% for memory CD8. Clonotypes shared by all four sorted-subset donors showed higher generation probabilities than non-shared clonotypes. Rarefaction of sorted-subset datasets indicated incomplete sequencing despite the large sequencing depth. Because the study included only a small number of donors, the genetic and exposure-history diversity represented was limited.

TCR CDR3 regions were amplified from genomic DNA by multiplex PCR using the deep immunoSEQ assay. Extracted genomic DNA from each cell subset was spread evenly across all wells of several immunoSEQ 96-well plates, with each plate serving as a replicate. For sorted subsets, about 220 ng of genomic DNA, equivalent to around 30,000 T cell genomes, went into each replicate PCR. The purified libraries were quantified using a Qubit 3.0 fluorometer, sized with a Bioanalyzer 2100, and then quantified again using the KAPA Library Quantification kit. A separate single-read 150-cycle Illumina NextSeq 550 flow cell was used to sequence each immunoSEQ 96-well plate. For the original study's pipeline: The immunoSEQ output contained only junctional sequences without quality scores, so filtering could not match that applied to full-length reads. Sequences were annotated with PyIR, a Python wrapper for IgBLAST v1.9, using IMGT germline references to assign V/J genes and CDR3. Reads with weak V/J assignments (E-value above 1e-6), missing CDR3, stop codons, out-of-frame junctions, or ambiguous translated residues were removed. A V3J clonotype was defined by an identical inferred V gene, J gene, and CDR3 amino acid sequence. Percentage overlap between repertoires was computed as shared unique clonotypes divided by the size of the smaller repertoire. RTK rarefaction, the Chao1 estimator, and Recon v2.1 estimates of unobserved clonotypes were used to assess repertoire richness. Generation probabilities for all TCRbeta clonotypes obtained by the gDNA method from a few donors were computed using OLGA. The immuneACCESS repertoire file appears here via TCRdb, limited to in-frame rearrangements. These files lack a portion of the clones; in checked studies, under half of the deficit traces to unresolved V genes, and the cause of the others is not known. V and J calls and clone size follow that table, whereas D and trimming were derived from the DNA. The table for this sample lists around 1,900,000 clones; around 93% of them were counted only once. About 1.7% of the sample is taken by the ten largest.

Material: naive CD8+ T cells from PBMCs. The cell subset or site label corresponds to: CD45RA+CCR7+. This sequence originates from a man between 18 and 35 years old in good health. Some clones in this sample may be carry-over from other donors' samples. The chain is encoded by TRBV13 joined to TRBJ2-6; the D gene could be TRBD1 or TRBD2, each one agreeing over 5 bases. The CDR3 has the sequence CASSLSPGTGRGGANVLTF. The nucleotides read TGTGCCAGCAGCTTATCGCCCGGGACCGGACGTGGTGGGGCCAACGTCCTGACTTTC.